The present TCR beta chain was sequenced within a study of CD8 T cells in ankylosing spondylitis. Regarding the study as a whole: Clones linked with disease were CD8+ and fairly uncommon in the peripheral blood. It appeared that ankylosing spondylitis blood was characterized by a TCR beta motif of several highly homologous variants. A subset of motif variants has previously been described in the synovial fluid and blood of reactive arthritis.

Turning to this clonotype: Antigen specificity is unknown.

TCRdb processed the 5' RACE reads anew with MiXCR; each CDR3 protein has one entry. The table includes 250,000 to 300,000 distinct CDR3 sequences, about 19% detected once. The junction had 9 bases not matched to a gene; V was cut back by 4 bases and J by 6 bases. The CDR3 spans 16 residues. The germline V gene has CDR1 MNHEY and CDR2 SVGAGI. This rearrangement joins TRBV6-5 to TRBJ2-2; TRBD1 matches 9 bases. The receptor was isolated from a male donor with ankylosing spondylitis or in good health (not recorded which). The source material was blood, either unsorted or a sorted T cell fraction (not recorded which). CDR3 DNA sequence: TGTGCCAGCAGTTTCCTCCTCACAGGGGGCCCCGGGGAGCTGTTTTTT. As protein: CASSFLLTGGPGELFF.